The clone carrying this T cell receptor (beta chain) has a handful of counts. Its antigen is currently unknown. These data come from a study of cytomegalovirus exposure and HLA in healthy donors. Study-level results: Fewer N-insertions (relative to the approximately 670-donor mean) were reportedly seen in an Asian-associated ancestry cluster in a later analysis. The authors enumerated 150 to 200 TCR beta chains as linked to cytomegalovirus. Presence/absence analyses rested on an assumption that sequencing depth was roughly uniform across donors.

This PCR relied on a set of 60 Vbeta primers and 13 Jbeta primers. Measured with immunoSEQ multiplex PCR; TCRdb has only the in-frame clones, and not every one. The sample contains under 200,000 clones, approximately 80% of which appear only once. The sequencing input was PBMCs. The sequence was obtained from a male donor in good health and CMV-seropositive.

The CDR3 region is CAIGGHLEAFF. In DNA, the CDR3 is TGTGCCATCGGGGGACATCTCGAAGCTTTCTTT. The J gene is TRBJ1-1, the V gene TRBV10-3, with TRBD1 as a possible D gene (6 bases). V lost 8 bases and J lost 8, with 12 bases in between. The germline V gene encodes CDR1 ENHRY and CDR2 SYGVKD. The CDR3 has 11 amino acids.